Included here is one T cell receptor beta chain sequence, with context. What it binds is not known. With a much larger clone just one base away, this may be a read error. The CDR3 regions of TCR beta were amplified from RNA transcripts. The primer set for the first-round RT-PCR of the TCR CDR3 was HTBI. One entry per CDR3 protein results from TCRdb running MiXCR on the multiplex PCR reads. The table shows 700,000 or so distinct CDR3 sequences, with around 15% occurring only once. The data were taken from a study of T cells in Graves' hyperthyroidism and ophthalmopathy. Findings and limits, study-wide: Progression to ophthalmopathy was predicted a median of approximately 6.4 months early.

The authors obtained PBMCs from about 9.5 ml of fresh peripheral blood. This CDR3 spans 13 amino acids. The V gene's germline CDR1 is KGHSH and CDR2 LQKENI. The sequenced material came from blood. This TCR came from a young man with Graves' hyperthyroidism. The chain has TRBV18 and TRBJ2-7; D might be TRBD1 (6 bases). The CDR3, as DNA: TGTGCCAGCTCACCACAGGACAGCTACGAGCGGTACTTC. As protein: CASSPQDSYERYF. The variable domain in full, with the rest retrieved from reference TRBV18 and TRBJ2-7, is NAGVMQNPRHLVRRRGQEARLRCSPMKGHSHVYWYRQLPEEGLKFMVYLQKENIIDESGMPKERFSAEFPKEGPSILRIQQVVRGDSAAYFCASSPQDSYERYFGPGTRLTVT.